The next 10 T cell receptor beta chains were all read from a single sample in a study of shared clonotypes between healthy human individuals. Profiled with immunoSEQ multiplex PCR; TCRdb holds only in-frame clones, not every one. The sample records some 2.4 million clones, approximately 93% being singletons. The material sequenced was naive CD4+ T cells from PBMCs. The subset here: CD45RA+ positively selected. The receptors come from a young man in good health. Some clones in this sample may be carry-over from other donors' samples.

J is TRBJ1-5 and V is TRBV19; D gene uncertain. Trimming left V 2 bases short and J 4 bases short, with 9 bases between. Germline CDR1 and CDR2: LNHDA and SQIVND (reference sequence). CDR3 size: 14 residues. CDR3 coding DNA: TGTGCCAGTAGTATAACCCAAGTGAATCAGCCCCAGCATTTT. Translation gives CASSITQVNQPQHF.

The chain uses TRBV29-1 and TRBJ2-7; D is uncertain. The CDR3 has 12 amino acids. V lost 6 bases to trimming and J lost 6 bases, with 15 bases between them. Germline CDR1 reads SQVTM; CDR2 reads ANQGSEA. This chain's CDR3 is CSVSNRGGEQYF. CDR3 nucleotide sequence: TGCAGCGTCTCCAATAGAGGCGGCGAGCAGTACTTC.

This sequence joins TRBV7-6 and TRBJ2-3, with D unclear. The V end was cut by 3 bases, the J end by 3 bases, with 7 bases between. The V gene's germline CDR1 is SGHVS and CDR2 FNYEAQ. This CDR3 contains 13 residues. DNA for the CDR3: TGTGCCAGCAGCTTCAGTTTAACAGATACGCAGTATTTT. Translated: CASSFSLTDTQYF.

The V gene is TRBV29-1, the J gene TRBJ2-5; TRBD2 aligns across 10 bases. This CDR3 comprises 15 residues. The V segment lost 3 bases and the J segment 5 bases; nucleotides outside the gene matches: 9. CDR1 is SQVTM, CDR2 ANQGSEA, per germline. CDR3 sequence (DNA): TGCAGCGTTGATAGAGCGGGAGGGTCGGGCGAGACCCAGTACTTC. This codes for CSVDRAGGSGETQYF.

This sequence joins TRBV25-1 and TRBJ2-1; 9 positions match TRBD1. With 2 bases clipped from V and 12 bases from J, the junction kept 14 bases outside the gene matches. The CDR3 sequence is 16 residues long. Per germline, CDR1 MGHDK and CDR2 SYGVNS. The DNA for the CDR3 is TGTGCCAGCAGTGAACCCCCGAACAGGGGGCGTCAAGGGCAGTTCTTC. As protein: CASSEPPNRGRQGQFF. Variable domain in full (rest from reference TRBV25-1 and TRBJ2-1): EADIYQTPRYLVIGTGKKITLECSQTMGHDKMYWYQQDPGMELHLIHYSYGVNSTEKGDLSSESTVSRIRTEHFPLTLESARPSHTSQYLCASSEPPNRGRQGQFFGPGTRLTVL.

This rearrangement joins TRBV28 to TRBJ2-1, with 9 bases lining up with TRBD2. The CDR3 is 13 residues long. The J segment lost 8 bases and the V segment lost 10 bases, leaving 9 bases of the junction unmatched. CDR1 is MDHEN, CDR2 SYDVKM, per germline. As DNA, the CDR3 is TGTGCCACCCTTAGCGGGAGTATCTATGAGCAGTTCTTC. As protein: CATLSGSIYEQFF.

The chain is built from TRBV18 and TRBJ1-2; weak D call: TRBD1 (6 bases). The CDR3 spans 14 residues. Trimming took 3 bases from V and 5 from J, leaving 13 bases between them. Looked up from germline, CDR1 is KGHSH and CDR2 is LQKENI. The CDR3 reads CASSPDQTGYGYTF. As DNA, the CDR3 is TGTGCCAGCTCACCGGATCAGACAGGATATGGCTACACCTTC. Full variable domain (remainder filled in from reference TRBV18 and TRBJ1-2): NAGVMQNPRHLVRRRGQEARLRCSPMKGHSHVYWYRQLPEEGLKFMVYLQKENIIDESGMPKERFSAEFPKEGPSILRIQQVVRGDSAAYFCASSPDQTGYGYTFGSGTRLTVV.

The chain links TRBV5-1 to TRBJ2-3, with a weak D call TRBD2 (6 bases). This CDR3 is 17 amino acids long. Trimming took off 4 bases at V and 2 bases at J, with 20 bases between the two ends. Germline lookup yields CDR1 SGHRS and CDR2 YFSETQ. CDR3 in DNA: TGCGCCAGCAGCAAACAAAGGGACTCGTACACCACAGATACGCAGTATTTT. It encodes CASSKQRDSYTTDTQYF.

This chain joins TRBV10-2 and TRBJ2-5, with D perhaps TRBD1 (5 bases). The CDR3 extends over 14 amino acids. The germline CDR1 and CDR2 sequences are WSHSY and SAAADI. Trimming cost V 3 bases and J 2 bases, with 10 bases left between them. The CDR3: CASSDRVDQETQYF. The CDR3, as DNA: TGCGCCAGCAGTGACAGGGTAGATCAAGAGACCCAGTACTTC.

The V gene is TRBV18, the J gene TRBJ2-6, with 7 bases lining up with TRBD1. The junction had 5 bases not matched to a gene; V was cut back by 2 bases and J by 4 bases. Germline V gene sequence: CDR1 KGHSH, CDR2 LQKENI. The length of the CDR3 is 16 residues. Here the CDR3 reads CASSPLTGVGANVLTF. The CDR3 coding sequence is TGTGCCAGCTCACCATTAACAGGGGTCGGGGCCAACGTCCTGACTTTC.